One and the same sample provided the 23 T cell receptor beta chains below, sequenced in a study of blood T cell repertoires in COVID-19 (dated by TCRdb to 2020 to 2021). Library preparation employed the immunoSEQ multiplex PCR assay. What TCRdb holds here is the immuneACCESS table cut down to in-frame rearrangements. Part of the clones is not present; checked against another copy, under half of the missing clones reflect an unresolved V gene, and the others are unexplained. A total of around 300,000 clones appear in this sample, 90% of them only once. Of the sample, 6.5% to 8% falls within the top ten clones. The sequencing sample was made of peripheral blood. These receptors were obtained from a woman aged 25 to 45 with COVID-19, enrolled during active disease.

This sequence joins TRBV5-4 and TRBJ2-7, with 8 bases fitting TRBD2. V trimming: 2 bases; J trimming: 4 bases; junction bases outside the gene matches: 8. The CDR3 consists of 15 residues. Germline CDR1 is SGHNT and CDR2 is YYREEE (reference sequence). The CDR3 loop is CASSLASGGPYEQYF. The CDR3 nucleotides are TGTGCCAGCAGCTTAGCGTCGGGAGGGCCGTACGAGCAGTACTTC.

The V and J genes are TRBV23-1 and TRBJ1-2; D remains unclear. TRBV23-1 is an ORF; its function is uncertain. The CDR3 sequence is 15 residues long. V lost 0 bases to trimming and J lost 4 bases, with 12 bases between them. As DNA, the CDR3 is TGCGCCAGCAGTCAATCGGCACGTCTTCTCTATGGCTACACCTTC. Translated, it gives CASSQSARLLYGYTF.

The rearrangement joins TRBV12-3 or TRBV12-4 to TRBJ1-5; D not resolved. The CDR3 loop spans 12 amino acids. Deletions cut 5 bases from V and 3 bases from J, with 5 bases between. The CDR3 loop reads CASSRLNQPQHF. For the CDR3, the DNA is TGTGCCAGCAGTCGACTCAATCAGCCCCAGCATTTT.

J is TRBJ1-1 and V is TRBV7-2; D gene unclear. Germline CDR1 reads SGHTA; CDR2 reads FQGNSA. The CDR3 loop spans 14 amino acids. Trimming shortened V by 4 bases and J by 4 bases, and 13 bases separated the two germline ends. This CDR3 is CASSSEFSGTEAFF. The DNA for the CDR3 is TGTGCCAGCAGCTCGGAATTCTCGGGCACTGAAGCTTTCTTT.

V and J are TRBV11-3 and TRBJ2-1; TRBD2 agrees at 10 bases. With 5 bases clipped from V and 3 bases from J, the junction kept 13 bases outside the gene matches. Germline values: CDR1 SGHNT, CDR2 YENEEA. The CDR3 consists of 18 residues. CDR3 DNA sequence: TGTGCCAGCAGCCTCGCTGCCCCCGGGACTAGCGACTACAATGAGCAGTTCTTC. It translates to CASSLAAPGTSDYNEQFF.

The V and J genes are TRBV19 and TRBJ1-6; 7 bases are a match to TRBD1. CDR3 length: 15 amino acids. V shed 4 bases and J 7 bases; nucleotides not matched to a gene: 7. Germline-derived CDR1 and CDR2 are LNHDA and SQIVND (reference sequence). In nucleotides, the CDR3 is TGTGCCAGTAGTACCACCGGGACAGCCAATTCACCCCTCCACTTT. The encoded protein is CASSTTGTANSPLHF.

Written as DNA, the CDR3 is TGTGCCTGGACCCAGGACACAGATACGCAGTATTTT. This gives the protein CAWTQDTDTQYF. The J gene is TRBJ2-3, the V gene TRBV30; D not certain. There are 12 residues in the CDR3. Deletions cut 4 bases from V and 2 bases from J, with 7 bases between. Germline V lookup: CDR1 GTSNPN, CDR2 SVGIG (reference sequence).

V is TRBV19 and J is TRBJ1-2, with unresolved D. The germline V and J ends were trimmed by 5 bases and 4 bases, with 11 bases remaining between them. The CDR3 sequence is 13 residues long. In germline, CDR1 is LNHDA, CDR2 SQIVND (reference sequence). The CDR3 is CASSSTVRYGYTF. Written as DNA, the CDR3 is TGTGCCAGTAGTTCAACAGTTCGCTATGGCTACACCTTC.

This chain joins TRBV9 and TRBJ1-2, with 7 nucleotides matching TRBD1. Germline V gene data show CDR1 as SGDLS and CDR2 as YYNGEE. The CDR3 is made up of 13 amino acids. V lost 4 bases and J lost 8; bases outside the gene matches: 8. The CDR3: CASSQGGAGGYTF. The CDR3 region has the DNA TGTGCCAGCAGCCAAGGGGGCGCAGGCGGCTACACCTTC.

The J gene is TRBJ1-1, the V gene TRBV30; 8 bases fit TRBD1. Germline trimming cut 6 bases from V and 0 bases from J; bases unmatched to any gene: 3. Germline V gene data show CDR1 as GTSNPN and CDR2 as SVGIG (reference sequence). The CDR3 length is 13 residues. CDR3 bases: TGTGCCTGCAGGGGGCCTTTGAACACTGAAGCTTTCTTT. Translating it yields CACRGPLNTEAFF.

The V gene is TRBV9, the J gene TRBJ2-1; 13 bases are a match to TRBD2. From germline, CDR1 is SGDLS and CDR2 YYNGEE. CDR3 length: 15 residues. The ends lost 3 bases at V and 7 bases at J; junction bases unmatched: 4. The CDR3 sequence is CASSAPGLAGNEQFF. CDR3 nucleotide sequence: TGTGCCAGCAGCGCCCCGGGACTAGCGGGAAATGAGCAGTTCTTC.

The gene calls are TRBV28 and TRBJ2-1; 9 bases fit TRBD1. Germline CDR1 MDHEN, CDR2 SYDVKM. After removal of 6 bases from V and 12 bases from J, the junction contained 6 bases not matched to a gene. CDR3 size: 12 residues. CDR3 protein: CASSDRGNRQFF. CDR3 nucleotides: TGTGCCAGCAGCGACAGGGGGAATCGGCAGTTCTTC.

The chain uses TRBV15 and TRBJ2-7; 8 bases line up with TRBD1. Looked up from germline, CDR1 is LNHNV and CDR2 is YYDKDF (reference sequence). The junction had 9 bases not matched to a gene; V was cut back by 4 bases and J by 7 bases. The CDR3 has 14 residues. CDR3 sequence (DNA): TGTGCCACCAGCACCACAGGGGGTTCAAGGGAGCAGTACTTC. Its translation: CATSTTGGSREQYF.

The rearrangement joins TRBV21-1 to TRBJ1-4; TRBD1 was called by the table and not checked on the DNA. TRBV21-1 is termed a pseudogene. The CDR3 contains 18 residues. The CDR3, as DNA: TGTGCCAGCAGCAAAGGATGCGGACAGGCGGTAGGTAATGAAAAACTGTTTTTT. It encodes CASSKGCGQAVGNEKLFF.

CDR3 loop: CASRVDSNYGYTF. CDR3 nucleotides: TGTGCCAGCAGGGTGGACAGTAACTATGGCTACACCTTC. This chain links TRBV2 with TRBJ1-2; possible D gene TRBD1, 6 bases. CDR1 is SNHLY and CDR2 is FYNNEI in the germline V gene. V lost 6 bases to trimming and J lost 1 base, with 9 bases between them. CDR3 length equals 13 residues. Full variable domain (missing parts from reference TRBV2 and TRBJ1-2): EPEVTQTPSHQVTQMGQEVILRCVPISNHLYFYWYRQILGQKVEFLVSFYNNEISEKSEIFDDQFSVERPDGSNFTLKIRSTKLEDSAMYFCASRVDSNYGYTFGSGTRLTVV.

The chain couples TRBV6-5 to TRBJ2-2; D not certain. V lost 4 bases and J lost 2, with 2 bases in between. The V gene's germline CDR1 is MNHEY and CDR2 SVGAGI. This CDR3 comprises 12 residues. The DNA for the CDR3 is TGTGCCAGCAGTTCTAACACCGGGGAGCTGTTTTTT. Its translation is CASSSNTGELFF.

The rearrangement links TRBV4-1 to TRBJ1-1; possible D gene TRBD1, 5 bases. Germline CDR1 MGHRA, CDR2 YSYEKL. V was pared by 0 bases and J by 2 bases, with 7 bases between. This CDR3 comprises 14 residues. Here the CDR3 reads CASSQDQGNTEAFF. The CDR3 coding sequence is TGCGCCAGCAGCCAAGATCAGGGAAACACTGAAGCTTTCTTT.

This chain links TRBV2 with TRBJ2-5; 10 positions match TRBD2. Trimming removed 6 bases from V and 2 bases from J; junction bases left unmatched: 6. The CDR3 has 15 amino acids. In germline, CDR1 is SNHLY, CDR2 FYNNEI. Here the CDR3 DNA reads TGTGCCAGCAGAGAACGGACTAGCGGTCAAGAGACCCAGTACTTC. It translates to CASRERTSGQETQYF.

The V gene is TRBV2, the J gene TRBJ1-2, with D possibly being TRBD1 (6 bases). The V and J ends lost 4 bases and 2 bases respectively, with 11 bases between them. Germline values: CDR1 SNHLY, CDR2 FYNNEI. There are 14 residues in the CDR3. The CDR3, as DNA: TGTGCCAGCAGTGCCCTGACAGGCAACTATGGCTACACCTTC. Its translation is CASSALTGNYGYTF.

The chain joins TRBV7-9 to TRBJ1-2; D might be TRBD1 (6 bases). CDR3 length equals 14 residues. V gave up 5 bases and J gave up 0 bases, with 10 bases separating them. The germline CDR1 and CDR2 sequences are SEHNR and FQNEAQ (reference sequence). The CDR3 nucleotides read TGTGCCAGCAGCGTGACAGGAACTAACTATGGCTACACCTTC. Protein product: CASSVTGTNYGYTF.

The genes are TRBV10-3 and TRBJ1-5; 10 bases fit TRBD1. V lost 8 bases to trimming and J lost 5 bases; unmatched junction nucleotides: 9. Germline CDR1 is ENHRY and CDR2 is SYGVKD. This CDR3 comprises 15 residues. CDR3: CAIAPGDRGYQPQHF. The CDR3 coding sequence is TGTGCCATCGCCCCGGGGGACAGGGGATATCAGCCCCAGCATTTT.

This clone came up once. The chain joins TRBV13 to TRBJ2-5; tentative D call: TRBD1 (5 bases). The V end lost 0 bases, the J end lost 1 base, and 12 bases lay between the germline ends. The CDR3 sequence is 16 residues long. Germline CDR1 and CDR2: PRHDT and FYEKMQ (reference sequence). The DNA of the CDR3 is TGTGCCAGCAGCTTAGGAGACAGCAAATTCCAAGAGACCCAGTACTTC. Protein product: CASSLGDSKFQETQYF.

The chain combines TRBV11-2 with TRBJ1-4; TRBD1 matches at 9 bases. The CDR3 sequence is 15 residues long. Trimming cost V 4 bases and J 7 bases; bases outside gene matches: 7. Germline values: CDR1 SGHAT, CDR2 FQNNGV. The CDR3 sequence: CASSSLQGAPEKLFF. The CDR3 DNA reads as TGTGCCAGCAGCTCCTTACAGGGGGCGCCTGAAAAACTGTTTTTT.